The 12 T cell receptor beta chains listed next were all sequenced from one sample in a study of OX40 agonist ivuxolimab in advanced cancers. Library preparation used the immunoSEQ multiplex PCR assay. The clones in this table, taken by TCRdb from immuneACCESS, are in-frame only. Not every clone is retained; where verified, under half of the shortfall comes from an unresolved V gene, and the cause of the rest is unknown. In this sample the table shows 75,000 to 100,000 clones, roughly 93% of which occur a single time. Around 0.72% of the sample rests with the top ten. Source: CD4+ or CD8+ T cells sorted from blood, taken in a trial of the OX40 agonist ivuxolimab. The source of these receptors is an adult with an advanced solid tumor such as melanoma, head and neck, liver or kidney cancer.

The chain joins TRBV11-1 to TRBJ2-3; 8 bases are shared with TRBD1. The CDR3 totals 15 residues. From germline, CDR1 is SGHAT and CDR2 FQDESV (reference sequence). The trim removed 5 bases at V and 5 bases at J, leaving 9 bases unmatched. CDR3 residues: CASSPEQGVGDTQYF. The CDR3 DNA sequence: TGTGCCAGCAGCCCGGAACAGGGGGTGGGAGATACGCAGTATTTT. The variable domain in full, with the rest retrieved from reference TRBV11-1 and TRBJ2-3, is EAEVAQSPRYKITEKSQAVAFWCDPISGHATLYWYRQILGQGPELLVQFQDESVVDDSQLPKDRFSAERLKGVDSTLKIQPAELGDSAMYLCASSPEQGVGDTQYFGPGTRLTVL.

This clone turned up a few times. The V call is TRBV6-1, the J call TRBJ1-2, with D hard to call. The CDR3 sequence is 13 residues long. Per the germline V gene, CDR1 is MNHNS and CDR2 is SASEGT. The V and J ends lost 6 bases and 0 bases respectively, with 8 bases between them. The CDR3 sequence: CASRLQPNYGYTF. CDR3 DNA: TGTGCCAGCAGGTTACAGCCTAACTATGGCTACACCTTC.

The gene calls are TRBV14 and TRBJ1-2; possible D gene TRBD1, 6 bases. The CDR3 totals 17 residues. From germline, CDR1 is SGHDN and CDR2 FVKESK. V was trimmed by 3 bases and J by 0 bases, leaving 17 bases between them. The CDR3 coding sequence is TGTGCCAGCAGCCACAGGGACAAGGGCTACACTAACTATGGCTACACCTTC. Amino acids: CASSHRDKGYTNYGYTF.

Worth noting for this clone: It is unclear where the CDR3 begins or ends on the DNA, so no DNA is shown, and the CDR3 is as TCRdb lists it. CDR3 protein: CASSFGSGSSGNTIYF. This rearrangement joins TRBV5-1 to TRBJ1-3. The CDR3 spans 16 amino acids, including both terminal residues. Germline lookup yields CDR1 SGHRS and CDR2 YFSETQ.

The chain links TRBV9 to TRBJ1-1; weak D call: TRBD1 (5 bases). The CDR3 is 14 amino acids. The germline V gene has CDR1 SGDLS and CDR2 YYNGEE. Trimming removed 0 bases at V and 3 bases at J, with 9 bases between. The CDR3 DNA follows: TGTGCCAGCAGCGTAGGTTCAGGGTACACTGAAGCTTTCTTT. Translating gives CASSVGSGYTEAFF. The whole variable domain, filled in from reference TRBV9 and TRBJ1-1, reads DSGVTQTPKHLITATGQRVTLRCSPRSGDLSVYWYQQSLDQGLQFLIQYYNGEERAKGNILERFSAQQFPDLHSELNLSSLELGDSALYFCASSVGSGYTEAFFGQGTRLTVV.

This clone has only a few counts. V and J are TRBV6-1 and TRBJ2-5; 7 bases align to TRBD2. The CDR3 covers 14 residues. Germline values: CDR1 MNHNS, CDR2 SASEGT. J lost 2 bases, V lost 6 bases, and 6 bases had no gene match. CDR3 in amino acids: CASRPSGRQETQYF. In nucleotides, the CDR3 is TGTGCCAGCAGGCCTAGCGGCCGACAAGAGACCCAGTACTTC.

The CDR3 here is CASSLAGGNYNEQFF. The CDR3 DNA reads as TGTGCCAGCAGCTTAGCGGGGGGAAACTACAATGAGCAGTTCTTC. The chain combines TRBV7-8 with TRBJ2-1, with D perhaps matching TRBD2 (6 bases). This CDR3 region has 15 residues. The germline CDR1 and CDR2 sequences are SGHVS and FQNEAQ. Trimming left V 0 bases short and J 3 bases short, with 9 bases between.

This chain joins TRBV5-4 and TRBJ1-2, with D maybe TRBD1 (6 bases). This CDR3 has 15 amino acids. The V end lost 5 bases, the J end lost 0 bases, and 14 bases lay between the germline ends. The germline V gene has CDR1 SGHNT and CDR2 YYREEE (reference sequence). CDR3 in amino acids: CASSFPGQANYGYTF. CDR3 DNA sequence: TGTGCCAGCAGTTTCCCGGGACAAGCTAACTATGGCTACACCTTC.

The V and J genes are TRBV30 and TRBJ1-5; D ambiguous. Germline V gives CDR1 GTSNPN, CDR2 SVGIG (reference sequence). This CDR3 spans 15 amino acids. V lost 0 bases and J 3 bases, leaving 12 bases between the germline ends. The CDR3 DNA sequence: TGTGCCTGGAGTGTACGACAAGGGAACAATCAGCCCCAGCATTTT. The encoded protein is CAWSVRQGNNQPQHF.

The rearrangement links TRBV2 to TRBJ2-2; 7 bases map to TRBD1. Germline V gene data show CDR1 as SNHLY and CDR2 as FYNNEI. This CDR3 has 13 amino acids. The V segment lost 8 bases and the J segment 1 base; nucleotides outside the gene matches: 1. For the CDR3, the DNA is TGTGCCAGCGGACAGGAGAACACCGGGGAGCTGTTTTTT. Translation gives CASGQENTGELFF.

V gene TRBV14 combines with J gene TRBJ2-7; no firm D call. The germline CDR1 and CDR2 sequences are SGHDN and FVKESK. CDR3 length: 12 residues. V was trimmed by 6 bases and J by 0 bases, leaving 6 bases between them. The CDR3 loop is CASSRSSYEQYF. Written as DNA, the CDR3 is TGTGCCAGCAGTAGGAGCTCCTACGAGCAGTACTTC. Looking up the rest from reference TRBV14 and TRBJ2-7 gives the full variable domain: EAGVTQFPSHSVIEKGQTVTLRCDPISGHDNLYWYRRVMGKEIKFLLHFVKESKQDESGMPNNRFLAERTGGTYSTLKVQPAELEDSGVYFCASSRSSYEQYFGPGTRLTVT.

In DNA, the CDR3 is TGTGCCAGCAGCCCCCAGATACAGGGTGGGGGGATCTATGGCTACACCTTC. Amino acids: CASSPQIQGGGIYGYTF. V gene TRBV4-2 combines with J gene TRBJ1-2; a possible D gene is TRBD1 (6 bases). The germline CDR1 and CDR2 sequences are LGHNA and YNFKEQ. The V end was cut by 4 bases, the J end by 4 bases, with 22 bases between. The CDR3 spans 17 residues.